This TCR beta chain was recorded in a study of response to subunit inactivated influenza vaccine. General observations from the study: It was suggested by the authors that few new T cells are recruited by each seasonal influenza vaccination.

Germline assignment: CDR1 SQVTM and CDR2 ANQGSEA. Trimming stripped 4 bases from V and 3 bases from J, with 13 bases between. The CDR3 has 13 amino acids. This clonotype was found a few times. The antigen is undetermined. TCRdb re-analysed the RT-PCR reads in MiXCR, keeping a single row per CDR3 protein. The table lists hundreds of thousands of distinct CDR3 sequences, around 13% of them singletons. The receptor was isolated from a man over 45 who received an inactivated influenza vaccine. The chain recombines TRBV29-1 with TRBJ2-7; D possibly corresponds to TRBD2 (7 bases). The sequencing here drew on PBMCs from blood, taken around 15 days before vaccination. CDR3 sequence (DNA): TGCAGCGTTGGGGGGGGCGCCTTCTACGAGCAGTACTTC. As protein: CSVGGGAFYEQYF.